This TCR beta chain was documented in a study of memory CD4+ T cells and cytomegalovirus serostatus. This clone was picked up one time. Its target is not known. Study results and caveats: Each of 60 to 80 CMV-associated TCRbeta sequences occurred in one to five individuals.

Single viable CD3+CD4+CD8-CD45RO+ cells were sorted as the memory CD4+ T cells. Original analysis: Out-of-frame sequences were removed, leaving a few million distinct TCRbeta sequences. Only in-frame clones appear in the TCRdb table, and some are missing; sequencing was by immunoSEQ multiplex PCR. That table is the source of V, J and clone size, and D and trimming were worked out from the DNA. The table records about 42,000 clones, 78% of them present only once. This receptor was obtained from an adult in good health and CMV-seronegative. Sequenced input: memory CD4+ T cells from blood.

The CDR3 sequence: CASSGSGTAETQYF. Written as DNA, the CDR3 is TGTGCCAGCAGCGGATCCGGGACTGCAGAGACCCAGTACTTC. The chain links TRBV7-9 to TRBJ2-5; possibly TRBD2 for D (6 bases). CDR1 is SEHNR, CDR2 FQNEAQ, per germline (reference sequence). Trimming left V 5 bases short and J 4 bases short, with 14 bases between. The CDR3 has 14 amino acids.